Included here is one T cell receptor beta chain sequence, with context. What it recognizes is unknown. Clones were read by immunoSEQ multiplex PCR, and TCRdb kept only the in-frame ones, dropping some. Here the sample spans about 1 million clones, around 76% being singletons. This sample was taken from a study of shared clonotypes between healthy human individuals. Study-wide findings and caveats: Rarefaction exposed incomplete sorted-subset sequencing despite large depth.

The V and J ends lost 7 bases and 2 bases respectively, with 18 bases between them. The CDR3 consists of 16 residues. CDR1 and CDR2 (germline): LNHDA, SQIVND (reference sequence). Sequenced input: memory CD4+ T cells sorted from blood. Subset reported: CD45RA-negative fraction. The chain couples TRBV19 to TRBJ1-5; D possibly corresponds to TRBD1 (5 bases). This sequence originates from a man between 18 and 35 years old in good health. As DNA, the CDR3 is TGTGCCAGTACCCCGTCGGGGGGTTGGGGCAATCAGCCCCAGCATTTT. This translates into CASTPSGGWGNQPQHF.